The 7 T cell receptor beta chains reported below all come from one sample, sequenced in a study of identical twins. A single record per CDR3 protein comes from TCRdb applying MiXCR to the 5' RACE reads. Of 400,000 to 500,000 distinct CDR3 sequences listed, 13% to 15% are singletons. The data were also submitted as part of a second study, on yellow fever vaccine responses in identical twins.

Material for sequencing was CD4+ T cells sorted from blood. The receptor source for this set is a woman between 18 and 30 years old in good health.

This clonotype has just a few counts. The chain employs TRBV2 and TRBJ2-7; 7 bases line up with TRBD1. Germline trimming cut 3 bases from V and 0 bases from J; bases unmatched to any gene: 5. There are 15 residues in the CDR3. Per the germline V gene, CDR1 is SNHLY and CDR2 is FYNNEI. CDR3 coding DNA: TGTGCCAGCAGTGACGTGGGACAGAGCTCCTACGAGCAGTACTTC. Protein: CASSDVGQSSYEQYF.

CDR3 nucleotides: TGTGCCAGCAGCCAAGACGTGGGTCAGTTCTTC. It specifies CASSQDVGQFF. The genes are TRBV3-1 and TRBJ2-1; D uncertain. Trimming pared 0 bases from V and 13 bases from J, leaving 7 bases between. This CDR3 comprises 11 residues. Germline CDR1 reads LGHDT; CDR2 reads YNNKEL (reference sequence).

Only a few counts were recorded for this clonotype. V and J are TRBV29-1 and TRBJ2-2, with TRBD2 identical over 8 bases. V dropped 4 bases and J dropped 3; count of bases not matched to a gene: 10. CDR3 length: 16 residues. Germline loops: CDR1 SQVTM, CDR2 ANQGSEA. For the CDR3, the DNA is TGCAGCGTTGTAACCAGCGGGAGCCTCTACACCGGGGAGCTGTTTTTT. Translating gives CSVVTSGSLYTGELFF.

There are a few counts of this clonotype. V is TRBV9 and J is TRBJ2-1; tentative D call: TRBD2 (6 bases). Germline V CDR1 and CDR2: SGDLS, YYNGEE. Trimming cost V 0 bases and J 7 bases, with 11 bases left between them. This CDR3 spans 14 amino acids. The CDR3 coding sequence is TGTGCCAGCAGCGTAGGAGGGACTTTAAATGAGCAGTTCTTC. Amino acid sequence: CASSVGGTLNEQFF.

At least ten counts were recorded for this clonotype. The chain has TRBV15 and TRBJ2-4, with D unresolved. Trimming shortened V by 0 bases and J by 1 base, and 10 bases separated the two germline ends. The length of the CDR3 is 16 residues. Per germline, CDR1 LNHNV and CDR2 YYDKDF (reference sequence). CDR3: CATSRDQSAAKNIQYF. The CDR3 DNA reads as TGTGCCACCAGCAGAGATCAGTCAGCGGCCAAAAACATTCAGTACTTC.

The CDR3 spells CASSHPAGQFYEQYF. In DNA, the CDR3 is TGTGCCAGCAGCCATCCCGCAGGACAATTCTACGAGCAGTACTTC. The chain carries TRBV7-2 and TRBJ2-7; perhaps TRBD1 as D (5 bases). Germline V lookup: CDR1 SGHTA, CDR2 FQGNSA. The CDR3 sequence is 15 residues long. Trimming took 5 bases from V and 3 from J, leaving 17 bases between them.

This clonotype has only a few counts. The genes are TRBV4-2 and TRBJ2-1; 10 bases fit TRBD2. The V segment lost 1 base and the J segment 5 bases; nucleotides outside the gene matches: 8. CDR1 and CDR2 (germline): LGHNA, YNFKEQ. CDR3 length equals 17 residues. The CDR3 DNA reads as TGTGCCAGCAGCCAAGGACTAGCGGGCAGGGGGAACAATGAGCAGTTCTTC. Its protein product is CASSQGLAGRGNNEQFF.